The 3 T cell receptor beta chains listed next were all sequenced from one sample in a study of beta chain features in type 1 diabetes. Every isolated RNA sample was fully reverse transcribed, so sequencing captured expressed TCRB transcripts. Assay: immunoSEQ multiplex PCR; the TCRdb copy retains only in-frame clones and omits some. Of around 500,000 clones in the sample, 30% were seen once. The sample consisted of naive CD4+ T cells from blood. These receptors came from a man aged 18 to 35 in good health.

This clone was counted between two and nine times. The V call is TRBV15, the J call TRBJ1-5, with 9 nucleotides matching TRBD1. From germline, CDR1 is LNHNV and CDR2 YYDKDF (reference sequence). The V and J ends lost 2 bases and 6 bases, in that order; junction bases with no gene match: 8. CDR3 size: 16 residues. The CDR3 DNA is TGTGCCACCAGCAGACGTCCGGGACAGGGAGTTCAGCCCCAGCATTTT. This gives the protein CATSRRPGQGVQPQHF.

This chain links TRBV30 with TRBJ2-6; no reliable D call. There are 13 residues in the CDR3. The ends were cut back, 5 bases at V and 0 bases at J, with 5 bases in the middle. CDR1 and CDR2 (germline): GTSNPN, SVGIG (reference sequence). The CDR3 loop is CAWVSSGANVLTF. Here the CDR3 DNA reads TGTGCCTGGGTTAGCTCTGGGGCCAACGTCCTGACTTTC.

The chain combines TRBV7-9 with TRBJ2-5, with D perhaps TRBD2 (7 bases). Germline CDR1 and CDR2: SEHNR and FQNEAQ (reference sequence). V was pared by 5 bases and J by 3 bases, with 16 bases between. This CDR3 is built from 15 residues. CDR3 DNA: TGTGCCAGCAGCCCGGGGGGCGTAAGGAAAGAGACCCAGTACTTC. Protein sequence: CASSPGGVRKETQYF.